This T cell receptor beta chain originates from a study of CD4 and CD8 cells across lung adenocarcinoma regions (dated by TCRdb to between 2017 and 2018). With respect to the entire study: To look at intratumor heterogeneity in the T cell receptor repertoire, the study compared tumor centers against tumor margins.

Sequences DFQATT (CDR1) and SNEGSKA (CDR2) are obtained from the germline V gene (reference sequence). Its CDR3 holds 16 amino acids, cysteine through phenylalanine. Only the CDR3 DNA is retained, 48 bases long and in frame from the first base. Trimming leaves V shorter by 6 bases and J shorter by 9 bases, with the junction holding 16 bases beyond the gene matches. Donors were patients with localized lung adenocarcinoma, a subtype of non-small cell lung cancer. The margins of localized lung adenocarcinomas were where the samples came from. CD4+ T cells from tumor tissue were profiled separately from CD8+ T cells for TCR repertoire analysis. Library method: PCR. The run used a HiSeq X Ten. The raw public reads went through TCRdb reprocessing: fastp at Q25, MiXCR clone calling, in-frame beta chains kept. Records with the same CDR3 protein are collapsed into one entry carrying the most frequent genes and DNA. The sample table contains some 7,900 distinct CDR3 sequences; only one count was recorded for around 43% of them. The ten largest clonotypes hold approximately 28% of the sample.

This clonotype was counted a few times. Its antigen is unknown. No base-level quality is on record; no much larger clone is a single base apart. Source material: CD4+ T cells from the margin of a lung tumor. The sample's cell subset or site label, decoded: tumor margin region. The clonotype originates from a male donor with lung adenocarcinoma. The CD4 and CD8 labels of this study may be unreliable. Recombination joined TRBV20-1 with TRBJ2-7; TRBD2 lines up with 14 middle nucleotides. The sequence in DNA is TGCAGTGCCGTTAACCCTAGACTAGCGGGAGGGCGTGTGCAGTACTTC. It codes for CSAVNPRLAGGRVQYF.